Following are 28 T cell receptor beta chains from one sample sequenced in a study of cytomegalovirus exposure and HLA in healthy donors. The PCR contained 60 Vbeta and 13 Jbeta primers. The repertoire was sequenced with immunoSEQ multiplex PCR; TCRdb's copy has only in-frame clones and lacks some. The sample shows 110,000 to 150,000 clones, around four fifths of them seen only once. The specimen was PBMCs. The receptors here all came from a male donor in good health and CMV-seropositive.

This chain links TRBV19 with TRBJ2-1, with D maybe TRBD2 (6 bases). This CDR3 spans 15 amino acids. Germline-derived CDR1 and CDR2 are LNHDA and SQIVND (reference sequence). V lost 3 bases and J lost 0, with 9 bases in between. In DNA, the CDR3 is TGTGCCAGTAGTATGTTCGGGAGCTCCTACAATGAGCAGTTCTTC. Amino acid sequence: CASSMFGSSYNEQFF.

The chain joins TRBV19 to TRBJ2-7; 7 nucleotides line up with TRBD1. Germline V lookup: CDR1 LNHDA, CDR2 SQIVND (reference sequence). The CDR3 is made up of 13 amino acids. V lost 10 bases to trimming and J lost 4 bases; unmatched junction nucleotides: 10. In nucleotides, the CDR3 is TGTGCCACCACCGACAGGGTCGGATACGAGCAGTACTTC. Translated, it gives CATTDRVGYEQYF.

Here the CDR3 reads CSATGAQETQYF. CDR3 DNA sequence: TGCAGCGCGACAGGGGCCCAAGAGACCCAGTACTTC. The chain carries TRBV29-1 and TRBJ2-5, with 8 bases identical to TRBD1. J lost 1 base, V lost 7 bases, and 2 bases had no gene match. Germline V gene sequence: CDR1 SQVTM, CDR2 ANQGSEA. This CDR3 has 12 amino acids.

As DNA, the CDR3 is TGCGCCAGCAGCCCATGGACTAGCGGAACCTACGAGCAGTACTTC. Translated: CASSPWTSGTYEQYF. The V call is TRBV5-1, the J call TRBJ2-7, with 10 nucleotides matching TRBD2. CDR1 and CDR2 (germline): SGHRS, YFSETQ. The CDR3 is 15 residues long. The J segment lost 2 bases and the V segment lost 4 bases, leaving 6 bases of the junction unmatched.

The rearrangement links TRBV27 to TRBJ2-7, with TRBD1 matching 10 bases. This CDR3 has 15 amino acids. The germline V gene encodes CDR1 MNHEY and CDR2 SMNVEV (reference sequence). V was clipped by 4 bases and J by 4 bases; unmatched bases: 7. The DNA for the CDR3 is TGTGCCAGCAGTTCCCGGCGGGACAGGGGTTACGAGCAGTACTTC. Translating it yields CASSSRRDRGYEQYF.

This rearrangement joins TRBV6-1 to TRBJ2-2; 8 bases are a match to TRBD1. CDR3 length: 14 residues. V lost 2 bases, J lost 5 bases, and 1 base stayed unmatched. Germline values: CDR1 MNHNS, CDR2 SASEGT. The CDR3 reads CASSERTGTGELFF. CDR3 DNA sequence: TGTGCCAGCAGTGAAAGGACAGGGACCGGGGAGCTGTTTTTT.

This chain links TRBV4-1 with TRBJ1-1; 12 bases are shared with TRBD1. The V and J ends lost 4 bases and 5 bases, in that order; junction bases with no gene match: 8. CDR1 is MGHRA, CDR2 YSYEKL, per germline. The CDR3 length is 16 residues. CDR3 nucleotides: TGCGCCAGCAGCCCCACCGGGACAGGGGGCTATACTGAAGCTTTCTTT. Its protein product is CASSPTGTGGYTEAFF.

The rearrangement uses TRBV5-6 and TRBJ2-3, with 8 bases aligning to TRBD1. V trimming: 4 bases; J trimming: 3 bases; junction bases outside the gene matches: 10. This CDR3 contains 16 residues. The germline V gene has CDR1 SGHDT and CDR2 YYEEEE. In nucleotides, the CDR3 is TGTGCCAGCAGCGGGGCCGGGACAGGCTATACAGATACGCAGTATTTT. This translates into CASSGAGTGYTDTQYF. Full variable domain (missing parts from reference TRBV5-6 and TRBJ2-3): DAGVTQSPTHLIKTRGQQVTLRCSPKSGHDTVSWYQQALGQGPQFIFQYYEEEERQRGNFPDRFSGHQFPNYSSELNVNALLLGDSALYLCASSGAGTGYTDTQYFGPGTRLTVL.

V is TRBV28 and J is TRBJ1-1; D is unclear. CDR1 is MDHEN and CDR2 is SYDVKM in the germline V gene. Deletions cut 6 bases from V and 1 base from J, with 15 bases between. The CDR3 contains 15 residues. CDR3 in amino acids: CASRVAARGNTEAFF. CDR3 nucleotide sequence: TGTGCCAGCAGGGTCGCCGCGCGGGGGAACACTGAAGCTTTCTTT.

The chain couples TRBV5-1 to TRBJ2-5, with a tentative D call TRBD1 (6 bases). V lost 2 bases and J 11 bases, leaving 19 bases between the germline ends. Germline CDR1 SGHRS, CDR2 YFSETQ. The CDR3 length is 14 residues. CDR3 nucleotides: TGCGCCAGCAGCTTAGTGCAGGGGCCCTATGAGCAGTACTTC. Translated, it gives CASSLVQGPYEQYF.

The chain uses TRBV9 and TRBJ2-1, with 7 bases fitting TRBD1. V shed 4 bases and J 8 bases; nucleotides not matched to a gene: 9. The germline V gene encodes CDR1 SGDLS and CDR2 YYNGEE. CDR3 size: 14 residues. The CDR3 is CASSYSTGWYEQFF. DNA for the CDR3: TGTGCCAGCAGCTATTCGACAGGGTGGTATGAGCAGTTCTTC.

The chain uses TRBV11-2 and TRBJ2-3; 9 nucleotides match TRBD2. Trimming cost V 4 bases and J 3 bases; bases outside gene matches: 8. CDR1 and CDR2 (germline): SGHAT, FQNNGV. This CDR3 contains 16 residues. The CDR3 DNA reads as TGTGCCAGCAGCTCTAGACTAGCGGAGGTTACAGATACGCAGTATTTT. It yields the protein CASSSRLAEVTDTQYF.

This clone was seen just once. This chain links TRBV5-1 with TRBJ1-4; maybe TRBD1 (6 bases). The CDR3 is 17 residues long. Germline CDR1 is SGHRS and CDR2 is YFSETQ. The ends were cut back, 4 bases at V and 3 bases at J, with 19 bases in the middle. CDR3 in DNA: TGCGCCAGCAGCCCAGGACAGCCTGCAGCACCTAATGAAAAACTGTTTTTT. The encoded protein is CASSPGQPAAPNEKLFF.

The genes are TRBV6-6 and TRBJ2-1, with 7 bases identical to TRBD1. V lost 2 bases to trimming and J lost 8 bases; unmatched junction nucleotides: 3. Germline loops: CDR1 MNHNY, CDR2 SVGAGI (reference sequence). The CDR3 runs 13 residues. The CDR3 protein is CASSYGQGDEQFF. The CDR3 region has the DNA TGTGCCAGCAGTTACGGCCAGGGGGATGAGCAGTTCTTC.

The chain carries TRBV7-6 and TRBJ1-5; possibly TRBD1 for D (6 bases). The V gene's germline CDR1 is SGHVS and CDR2 FNYEAQ. Trimming removed 1 base at V and 7 bases at J, with 8 bases between. The length of the CDR3 is 13 residues. This CDR3 is CASSLEGGQPQHF. As DNA, the CDR3 is TGTGCCAGCAGCTTAGAGGGGGGGCAGCCCCAGCATTTT.

V is TRBV5-1 and J is TRBJ2-3; TRBD2 might be the D (5 bases). The CDR3 runs 13 residues. Trimming cost V 4 bases and J 8 bases, with 14 bases left between them. Germline CDR1 SGHRS, CDR2 YFSETQ. The CDR3 sequence is CASSPLVEGTQYF. In DNA form, the CDR3 reads TGCGCCAGCAGCCCCCTAGTCGAGGGTACGCAGTATTTT.

This clone was seen a single time. This chain connects TRBV6-5 to TRBJ1-5; D unresolved. The CDR3 runs 14 residues. With 0 bases removed from V and 9 bases from J, the gap between germline ends came to 12 bases. Per germline, CDR1 MNHEY and CDR2 SVGAGI. The DNA of the CDR3 is TGTGCCAGCAGTTACTCGGGCTCCTCCAGGCCCCAGCATTTT. Translated: CASSYSGSSRPQHF.

This chain links TRBV9 with TRBJ2-2; 8 positions agree with TRBD2. Losses at the gene ends were 4 bases for V and 8 bases for J; bases not matched to a gene: 19. The germline gives CDR1 SGDLS, CDR2 YYNGEE. The CDR3 totals 18 residues. The CDR3 region has the DNA TGTGCCAGCAGCTCCCCCGGGAGGGGAGGGTTTGAAAGTGGGGAGCTGTTTTTT. It encodes CASSSPGRGGFESGELFF.

The rearrangement joins TRBV4-3 to TRBJ1-2; no clear D gene. The V and J ends lost 0 bases and 1 base respectively, with 12 bases between them. Germline CDR1 is LGHNA and CDR2 is YSLEER. The CDR3 covers 16 residues. In DNA, the CDR3 is TGCGCCAGCAGCCAAGAGATGTGGCAGATTAACTATGGCTACACCTTC. It yields the protein CASSQEMWQINYGYTF.

This sequence joins TRBV7-9 and TRBJ2-1; TRBD1 is a possible D gene (5 bases). With 0 bases removed from V and 5 bases from J, the gap between germline ends came to 11 bases. Germline V gene data show CDR1 as SEHNR and CDR2 as FQNEAQ (reference sequence). CDR3 length: 15 residues. The CDR3 protein is CASSLAGAGNNEQFF. In DNA form, the CDR3 reads TGTGCCAGCAGCTTAGCAGGCGCAGGGAACAATGAGCAGTTCTTC.

The rearrangement uses TRBV5-8 and TRBJ1-6; 7 bases align to TRBD1. Germline V lookup: CDR1 SGHTS, CDR2 YDEGEE. The CDR3 length is 16 residues. J gave up 7 bases and V 4 bases, and 11 bases lay outside the gene matches. The CDR3 nucleotides are TGTGCCAGCAGCCTATCATCAGGGGGAGGAAATTCACCCCTCCACTTT. This translates into CASSLSSGGGNSPLHF.

This chain joins TRBV4-1 and TRBJ2-3; TRBD2 matches at 8 bases. V was clipped by 1 base and J by 9 bases; unmatched bases: 6. The CDR3 loop spans 14 amino acids. Germline V gene data show CDR1 as MGHRA and CDR2 as YSYEKL. The CDR3 DNA reads TGCGCCAGCAGCCAAGGGTCGGGACTAGGAACGCAGTATTTT. Protein: CASSQGSGLGTQYF.

This clone occurred a few times. The rearrangement joins TRBV6-5 to TRBJ2-5, with 9 bases that match TRBD2. The CDR3 has 15 residues. CDR1 MNHEY and CDR2 SVGAGI come from the germline V gene. The V and J ends lost 6 bases and 4 bases, in that order; junction bases with no gene match: 9. The CDR3 spells CASRPRTSDVETQYF. The CDR3 DNA follows: TGTGCCAGCAGGCCCCGGACTAGCGACGTAGAGACCCAGTACTTC.

There are a few counts of this clone. The V call is TRBV28, the J call TRBJ2-5; 8 bases are shared with TRBD2. This CDR3 comprises 15 residues. The V and J ends lost 6 bases and 5 bases, in that order; junction bases with no gene match: 11. Germline-derived CDR1 and CDR2 are MDHEN and SYDVKM. CDR3 nucleotide sequence: TGTGCCAGCAGCCCCCAGGGGCTAGCGGGCGAGACCCAGTACTTC. It translates to CASSPQGLAGETQYF.

The V call is TRBV19, the J call TRBJ2-3; D may be TRBD2 (5 bases). The CDR3 loop spans 13 amino acids. The germline CDR1 and CDR2 sequences are LNHDA and SQIVND (reference sequence). The ends were cut back, 2 bases at V and 5 bases at J, with 8 bases in the middle. The CDR3 bases are TGTGCCAGTAGTATAAAGGCGGGAGATACGCAGTATTTT. It codes for CASSIKAGDTQYF.

V gene TRBV6-5 combines with J gene TRBJ2-1; weak D call: TRBD1 (6 bases). The CDR3 consists of 15 residues. CDR1 MNHEY and CDR2 SVGAGI come from the germline V gene. The V end lost 7 bases, the J end lost 5 bases, and 18 bases lay between the germline ends. CDR3 protein: CASTSGQGSHNEQFF. The DNA of the CDR3 is TGTGCCAGCACCTCGGGGCAGGGGTCCCACAATGAGCAGTTCTTC.

As concerns this clone: The same CDR3 is also encoded by other DNA sequences in this sample. The chain recombines TRBV5-1 with TRBJ1-2; 7 nucleotides line up with TRBD1. Germline CDR1 reads SGHRS; CDR2 reads YFSETQ. The CDR3 is 16 residues long. Trimming removed 0 bases from V and 3 bases from J; junction bases left unmatched: 8. The CDR3 here is CASSLGDRVPDYGYTF. The CDR3, as DNA: TGCGCCAGCAGCTTGGGCGACAGGGTACCGGACTATGGCTACACCTTC.

This clone was detected only a few times. This chain connects TRBV5-1 to TRBJ2-3, with TRBD2 matching over 9 bases. The V gene end was trimmed by 0 bases and the J gene end by 2 bases; junction bases not matched to a gene: 4. This CDR3 comprises 16 residues. Looked up from germline, CDR1 is SGHRS and CDR2 is YFSETQ. The CDR3 bases are TGCGCCAGCAGCTTGGTTCCTAGCGGGAACACAGATACGCAGTATTTT. Protein sequence: CASSLVPSGNTDTQYF. Combining the CDR3 with reference TRBV5-1 and TRBJ2-3 gives the whole variable domain KAGVTQTPRYLIKTRGQQVTLSCSPISGHRSVSWYQQTPGQGLQFLFEYFSETQRNKGNFPGRFSGRQFSNSRSEMNVSTLELGDSALYLCASSLVPSGNTDTQYFGPGTRLTVL.